This TCR beta chain originates from a study of vaccination and CD4 T cells after COVID-19. Comment on this clonotype: Its antigen is not identified.

As for treatment: roughly 10-day PBMC culture with coronavirus spike peptide pools or control peptides (ViraFEST assay). Following culture for 10 days, CD4+ T cells were isolated by negative selection. Sequenced with the Oncomine TCR Beta short-read assay was DNA taken from cultured CD4+ T cells. It was from cultured CD4+ T cells that genomic DNA was extracted. TCRdb called the PCR reads again in MiXCR, with one record for every CDR3 protein. The profile shows tens of thousands of distinct CDR3 sequences, 45% to 65% of them singletons. The sequencing sample was made of CD4+ T cells from blood, cultured in vitro. This TCR came from a human donor who had recovered from COVID-19.

The CDR3, as DNA: TGCAGTGCTATATTCGGGAACTATGGCTACACCTTC. Translating gives CSAIFGNYGYTF. This rearrangement joins TRBV20-1 to TRBJ1-2; D call uncertain. The germline V gene has CDR1 DFQATT and CDR2 SNEGSKA (reference sequence). The CDR3 runs 12 residues. The V end lost 4 bases, the J end lost 2 bases, and 8 bases lay between the germline ends.